Following are 5 T cell receptor beta chains from one sample sequenced in a study of T cell responses to AZD1222 COVID-19 vaccine. Assay: immunoSEQ multiplex PCR; the TCRdb copy retains only in-frame clones and omits some. The sample lists 50,000 to 65,000 clones; around 81% were seen once. This specimen was peripheral blood, taken 28 days after the second AZD1222 dose. These receptors were taken from an adult who received the AZD1222 COVID-19 vaccine.

The chain uses TRBV2 and TRBJ2-7; D remains unclear. The length of the CDR3 is 11 residues. Per germline, CDR1 SNHLY and CDR2 FYNNEI. Trimming took off 6 bases at V and 4 bases at J, with 7 bases between the two ends. In DNA form, the CDR3 reads TGTGCCAGCAGCCCGAATTACGAGCAGTACTTC. Amino acid sequence: CASSPNYEQYF.

Turning to this clone: One end of the junction varies from germline; a read error may be responsible. The chain combines TRBV5-4 with TRBJ1-4, with TRBD1 matching 10 bases. Germline CDR1 and CDR2: SGHNT and YYREEE (reference sequence). The CDR3 consists of 14 residues. This CDR3 reads CASSSAGQGSPRAF. The CDR3 DNA is TGTGCCAGCAGCTCGGCGGGACAGGGGTCCCCCCGGGCTTTT.

The chain links TRBV5-5 to TRBJ1-1; 8 bases are shared with TRBD1. V trimming: 0 bases; J trimming: 8 bases; junction bases outside the gene matches: 3. The CDR3 is 13 residues long. Germline V gene sequence: CDR1 SGHKS, CDR2 YYEKEE (reference sequence). The CDR3 region has the DNA TGTGCCAGCAGCTTGGCCGGGACAGGAGAAGCTTTCTTT. This codes for CASSLAGTGEAFF. The full variable domain, its missing parts supplied by reference TRBV5-5 and TRBJ1-1, is DAGVTQSPTHLIKTRGQQVTLRCSPISGHKSVSWYQQVLGQGPQFIFQYYEKEERGRGNFPDRFSARQFPNYSSELNVNALLLGDSALYLCASSLAGTGEAFFGQGTRLTVV.

This rearrangement joins TRBV30 to TRBJ2-1, with a weak D call TRBD2 (5 bases). Trimming took off 1 base at V and 4 bases at J, with 8 bases between the two ends. The CDR3 spans 13 residues. Germline values: CDR1 GTSNPN, CDR2 SVGIG (reference sequence). The CDR3 region is CAWSAGFYNEQFF. CDR3 coding DNA: TGTGCCTGGAGTGCGGGATTTTACAATGAGCAGTTCTTC.

The DNA for the CDR3 is TGTGCCAGTAGTATGGGCACCATGAACACTGAAGCTTTCTTT. It translates to CASSMGTMNTEAFF. The rearrangement uses TRBV19 and TRBJ1-1; D gene uncertain. V lost 3 bases, J lost 0 bases, and 8 bases lay in between. Per the germline V gene, CDR1 is LNHDA and CDR2 is SQIVND (reference sequence). The CDR3 totals 14 residues.